This entry features one TCR beta chain sequence. What antigen it recognizes has not been identified. Nothing much larger sits one base from this clone, and base qualities are not available. These data originate in a study of T cell changes during pregnancy in multiple sclerosis (dated by TCRdb to about 2019). A note on the overall study: In women with multiple sclerosis, the researchers looked at how the T cell repertoire shifted as pregnancy progressed.

V loses 5 bases at its end and J loses 4 bases; junction bases beyond the gene matches: 5. The germline V gene encodes CDR1 MNHNS and CDR2 SASEGT. Spanning cysteine to phenylalanine, the CDR3 consists of 14 amino acids. Only the CDR3 part of the read is kept: 42 bases, read in frame from the first base. Library generation was performed with the immunoSEQ multiplex PCR assay. This immuneACCESS table, as held by TCRdb, lists in-frame sequences with V and J called but not all clones. Of the missing ones, under half trace to an unresolved V gene in checked studies; the others have no known cause. The sample table holds tens of thousands of clones, of which 80% to 95% were seen once. Clones ranked in the top ten supply under 0.3% of the sample.

The sequences come from CD4+ T cells from peripheral blood mononuclear cells, collected in the second trimester of pregnancy. The receptor comes from a female donor with multiple sclerosis, enrolled in a pregnancy study. The sequence links TRBV6-1 to TRBJ2-3; TRBD1 fits 8 bases in the junction. The CDR3 reads CASSRGQASDTQYF. The sequence in DNA is TGTGCCAGCAGTAGGGGACAGGCCTCAGATACGCAGTATTTT.